Presented here are 20 T cell receptor beta chains from one specimen sequenced in a study of human T cells and chemical hapten exposure. Each CDR3 protein is one row after TCRdb ran MiXCR on the RACE reads. Of some 400,000 distinct CDR3 sequences listed, approximately 5.1% are singletons. Time point defined: patch test 1, 2 weeks after DPC sensitization. Sample treatment: therapeutic diphenylcyclopropenone sensitization with weekly scalp DPC. The specimen was whole blood, collected in connection with sensitization to the hapten diphenylcyclopropenone (DPC). All receptors derive from a woman aged 45-65 years with alopecia areata. Some clones in this sample may be carry-over from other donors' samples.

This clonotype occurred many times. The chain joins TRBV27 to TRBJ1-1; no definite D call. CDR3 length: 13 residues. Trimming cost V 2 bases and J 5 bases, with 9 bases left between them. CDR1 and CDR2 from the germline V gene are MNHEY and SMNVEV (reference sequence). CDR3 amino acids: CASSLGRQTEAFF. The CDR3 bases are TGTGCCAGCAGTTTAGGGAGACAAACTGAAGCTTTCTTT.

This clonotype was seen a few times. This chain links TRBV3-1 with TRBJ2-1, with 10 bases fitting TRBD2. V shed 3 bases, J shed 4 bases, and the junction held 9 bases outside the gene matches. The germline gives CDR1 LGHDT, CDR2 YNNKEL (reference sequence). This CDR3 contains 17 residues. CDR3 in amino acids: CASSHHSGGTIYNEQFF. Written as DNA, the CDR3 is TGTGCCAGCAGCCACCATAGCGGGGGGACCATTTACAATGAGCAGTTCTTC.

This clonotype came up a few times. This chain connects TRBV6-6 to TRBJ2-7; TRBD2 is a possible D gene (6 bases). The CDR3 runs 10 residues. Germline V gene sequence: CDR1 MNHNY, CDR2 SVGAGI (reference sequence). Trimming left V 8 bases short and J 6 bases short, with 8 bases between. The CDR3 coding sequence is TGTGCCAGCGAGGGAGGCGAGCAGTACTTC. Protein: CASEGGEQYF.

The table lists this clonotype with many counts. The V and J genes are TRBV7-8 and TRBJ2-1, with 11 bases fitting TRBD2. The V gene end was trimmed by 5 bases and the J gene end by 1 base; junction bases not matched to a gene: 16. The CDR3 has 20 residues. CDR1 is SGHVS and CDR2 is FQNEAQ in the germline V gene. This CDR3 reads CASSHRDRRTSGPSYNEQFF. For the CDR3, the DNA is TGTGCCAGCAGCCACCGGGACAGGAGGACTAGCGGGCCTTCCTACAATGAGCAGTTCTTC.

This chain joins TRBV9 and TRBJ2-7; the D is unclear. Germline lookup yields CDR1 SGDLS and CDR2 YYNGEE. The germline V and J ends were trimmed by 0 bases and 2 bases, with 12 bases remaining between them. The CDR3 covers 15 residues. The DNA of the CDR3 is TGTGCCAGCAGCGTAGCTGGGCACAGCCCCTACGAGCAGTACTTC. Protein product: CASSVAGHSPYEQYF.

This clonotype was picked up many times. CDR3 nucleotide sequence: TGTGCCAGCTGTCCGGATAGCGGGAGAATTCGCAATGAGCAGTTCTTC. Its protein product is CASCPDSGRIRNEQFF. This rearrangement joins TRBV6-2 or TRBV6-3 to TRBJ2-1; 9 bases match TRBD2. The junction had 14 bases not matched to a gene; V was cut back by 8 bases and J by 6 bases. The germline CDR1 and CDR2 sequences are MNHEY and SVGEGT. CDR3 size: 16 residues.

This clonotype was observed at least ten times. The rearrangement joins TRBV2 to TRBJ2-7; 8 bases map to TRBD2. The germline gives CDR1 SNHLY, CDR2 FYNNEI. The ends lost 0 bases at V and 0 bases at J; junction bases unmatched: 7. CDR3 size: 17 residues. The CDR3 sequence: CASSEALETSVSYEQYF. CDR3 nucleotide sequence: TGTGCCAGCAGTGAAGCGCTTGAGACTAGCGTCTCCTACGAGCAGTACTTC.

The table lists this clonotype with many counts. The V gene is TRBV7-2, the J gene TRBJ1-6; D is perhaps TRBD1 (6 bases). V was clipped by 5 bases and J by 10 bases, with 21 bases between them. From germline, CDR1 is SGHTA and CDR2 FQGNSA. The CDR3 spans 16 residues. The CDR3 loop reads CASSPFMGGLDSPLHF. The CDR3 DNA follows: TGTGCCAGCAGCCCCTTTATGGGGGGCTTAGACTCACCCCTCCACTTT.

V usage is TRBV6-6 and J usage is TRBJ1-2, with TRBD1 identical over 9 bases. The CDR3 runs to 12 residues. V was clipped by 5 bases and J by 6 bases; unmatched bases: 1. The germline V gene has CDR1 MNHNY and CDR2 SVGAGI (reference sequence). The CDR3 protein is CASSRTGDGYTF. In DNA, the CDR3 is TGTGCCAGCAGTCGGACAGGGGATGGCTACACCTTC.

CDR3 sequence (DNA): TGTGCCAGCAGTGCCAGCCGTGATGAGCAGTTCTTC. Its protein is CASSASRDEQFF. The rearrangement uses TRBV6-1 and TRBJ2-1; unclear D gene. V was pared by 4 bases and J by 8 bases, with 9 bases between. The CDR3 is 12 residues long. Germline lookup yields CDR1 MNHNS and CDR2 SASEGT.

The J gene is TRBJ2-1, the V gene TRBV6-2 or TRBV6-3; D is unresolved. The CDR3 has 17 residues. V lost 2 bases and J 3 bases, leaving 17 bases between the germline ends. Germline-derived CDR1 and CDR2 are MNHEY and SVGEGT. CDR3 sequence reads: CASSYLRGRPDYNEQFF. CDR3 sequence (DNA): TGTGCCAGCAGTTACCTCCGAGGTCGACCCGACTACAATGAGCAGTTCTTC.

This clonotype was recorded at least ten times. The V call is TRBV7-6, the J call TRBJ2-2, with D unresolved. V lost 1 base and J lost 0, with 9 bases in between. The CDR3 runs to 16 residues. Looked up from germline, CDR1 is SGHVS and CDR2 is FNYEAQ. For the CDR3, the DNA is TGTGCCAGCAGCTTAGGGCAGGACGCGAACACCGGGGAGCTGTTTTTT. As protein: CASSLGQDANTGELFF.

This clonotype was observed a few times. The DNA for the CDR3 is TGCAGTGCTATCGCCCAGGGACAGGGGGAGTTAGCTTTCTTT. Translating gives CSAIAQGQGELAFF. This sequence joins TRBV20-1 and TRBJ1-1; 11 bases match TRBD1. CDR3 size: 14 residues. CDR1 is DFQATT, CDR2 SNEGSKA, per germline (reference sequence). Unmatched junction bases numbered 11, after V lost 4 bases and J lost 10 bases.

Ten or more counts support this clonotype. J is TRBJ1-5 and V is TRBV13, with 9 bases fitting TRBD1. The CDR3 consists of 15 residues. After removal of 3 bases from V and 6 bases from J, the junction contained 6 bases not matched to a gene. Germline lookup yields CDR1 PRHDT and CDR2 FYEKMQ (reference sequence). The CDR3 loop reads CASSFGTGMSQPQHF. For the CDR3, the DNA is TGTGCCAGCAGCTTCGGGACAGGGATGAGTCAGCCCCAGCATTTT.

This clonotype turned up a few times. The chain joins TRBV20-1 to TRBJ2-7, with 12 bases matching TRBD2. The trim removed 6 bases at V and 2 bases at J, leaving 8 bases unmatched. Germline values: CDR1 DFQATT, CDR2 SNEGSKA (reference sequence). This CDR3 is built from 15 residues. CDR3 sequence: CSAIDGTSGPYEQYF. In DNA, the CDR3 is TGCAGTGCAATAGACGGGACTAGCGGGCCCTACGAGCAGTACTTC.

There are many counts of this clonotype. The genes are TRBV5-1 and TRBJ2-5; D is perhaps TRBD1 (7 bases). The V end lost 4 bases, the J end lost 5 bases, and 12 bases lay between the germline ends. Germline values: CDR1 SGHRS, CDR2 YFSETQ. This CDR3 spans 13 amino acids. CDR3 region: CASSPQGGETQYF. The CDR3 bases are TGCGCCAGCAGCCCGCAGGGGGGTGAGACCCAGTACTTC.

This clonotype was seen many times. The chain is built from TRBV30 and TRBJ2-2; D might be TRBD2 (5 bases). Germline CDR1 and CDR2: GTSNPN and SVGIG (reference sequence). With 0 bases removed from V and 0 bases from J, the gap between germline ends came to 5 bases. The CDR3 covers 14 residues. CDR3 in DNA: TGTGCCTGGAGTGTACTAGCGAACACCGGGGAGCTGTTTTTT. Protein: CAWSVLANTGELFF.

This chain uses TRBV13 with TRBJ1-2; possible D gene TRBD1, 5 bases. Germline V gene lookup returns CDR1 PRHDT and CDR2 FYEKMQ (reference sequence). V shed 5 bases and J shed 2 bases, with 15 bases lying between them. The CDR3 contains 15 residues. CDR3 protein: CASSRREYLNYGYTF. For the CDR3, the DNA is TGTGCCAGCAGCCGCAGGGAGTACCTGAACTATGGCTACACCTTC.

This clonotype showed up just a few times. The rearrangement joins TRBV5-1 to TRBJ2-1; a weak D match, TRBD2 (5 bases). The V end lost 0 bases, the J end lost 9 bases, and 7 bases lay between the germline ends. Per the germline V gene, CDR1 is SGHRS and CDR2 is YFSETQ. The CDR3 spans 12 residues. The CDR3 sequence: CASSLAGIEQFF. Here the CDR3 DNA reads TGCGCCAGCAGCTTGGCGGGGATTGAGCAGTTCTTC.

There are a few counts of this clonotype. The chain combines TRBV6-5 with TRBJ1-2; 9 nucleotides agree with TRBD1. CDR1 MNHEY and CDR2 SVGAGI come from the germline V gene. This CDR3 is built from 15 residues. Losses at the gene ends were 7 bases for V and 4 bases for J; bases not matched to a gene: 10. CDR3 sequence: CASNQPGQGLYGYTF. The CDR3 DNA reads as TGTGCCAGCAATCAGCCGGGACAGGGACTCTATGGCTACACCTTC.